The 26 T cell receptor beta chains below all came from one sample that was sequenced in a study of shared clonotypes between healthy human individuals (dated by TCRdb to the early 2020s). Library method: the immunoSEQ multiplex PCR assay. In its TCRdb copy, this immuneACCESS table keeps in-frame sequences only and misses some clones. Where compared with another copy, unresolved V genes explain less than half of these, and the others have no known cause. A total of about 1,800,000 clones appear in this sample, 85% to 95% of them only once. Of the sample, 0.95% to 1.5% falls within the top ten clones. CD8 naive samples consisted of CD45RO-negative cells that were positively selected for CCR7, yielding a CD45RA+CCR7+ population without TemRA cells. The sample comprised naive CD8+ T cells sorted from blood. Explained via the paper, the cell subset or site label denotes: CD45RA+CCR7+. These receptors were obtained from a man between 18 and 29 years old in good health.

As concerns this clone: Other DNA sequences in this specimen translate into the identical CDR3. The chain couples TRBV30 to TRBJ2-7, with 9 nucleotides matching TRBD1. Germline V gene sequence: CDR1 GTSNPN, CDR2 SVGIG (reference sequence). V gave up 3 bases and J gave up 6 bases; unmatched junction bases: 3. The CDR3 length is 12 residues. CDR3 amino acids: CAWSGDRVEQYF. The CDR3 coding sequence is TGTGCCTGGAGCGGGGACAGGGTCGAGCAGTACTTC.

The chain is built from TRBV9 and TRBJ2-2; D gene unclear. The germline V and J ends were trimmed by 10 bases and 8 bases, with 21 bases remaining between them. The CDR3 is 14 residues long. Germline lookup yields CDR1 SGDLS and CDR2 YYNGEE. The DNA of the CDR3 is TGTGCCGGCCGATGGGCGGAGCGCGCTGGGGAGCTGTTTTTT. Protein sequence: CAGRWAERAGELFF.

CDR3 DNA sequence: TGTGCCTGGAGTGTGGGGGGTAGGGATGAGCAGTTCTTC. Translation gives CAWSVGGRDEQFF. The chain links TRBV30 to TRBJ2-1; D perhaps matches TRBD2 (6 bases). This CDR3 contains 13 residues. Germline V gene sequence: CDR1 GTSNPN, CDR2 SVGIG (reference sequence). Trimming took off 0 bases at V and 8 bases at J, with 11 bases between the two ends.

The chain combines TRBV19 with TRBJ2-7; TRBD2 aligns across 8 bases. The trim removed 4 bases at V and 3 bases at J, leaving 8 bases unmatched. CDR1 LNHDA and CDR2 SQIVND come from the germline V gene (reference sequence). This CDR3 spans 15 amino acids. For the CDR3, the DNA is TGTGCCAGTAGTACGGACGGGGGGGCCAACTACGAGCAGTACTTC. Its protein product is CASSTDGGANYEQYF.

The chain employs TRBV5-1 and TRBJ1-2, with D unresolved. The germline CDR1 and CDR2 sequences are SGHRS and YFSETQ. V was cut by 5 bases and J by 7 bases, with 12 bases left in between. The CDR3 has 12 residues. The CDR3 sequence is CASSIDRVGYTF. The CDR3 DNA reads as TGCGCCAGCAGTATAGACCGGGTTGGCTACACCTTC.

The rearrangement uses TRBV15 and TRBJ1-4; D is perhaps TRBD1 (6 bases). The V gene's germline CDR1 is LNHNV and CDR2 YYDKDF (reference sequence). The CDR3 consists of 15 residues. V was cut by 5 bases and J by 7 bases, with 17 bases left in between. Here the CDR3 reads CATSERAGGSEKLFF. As DNA, the CDR3 is TGTGCCACCAGCGAGAGGGCCGGGGGCAGTGAAAAACTGTTTTTT.

The genes are TRBV7-9 and TRBJ2-3; D is possibly TRBD2 (5 bases). CDR3 length: 13 amino acids. V was shortened by 5 bases and J by 5 bases, with 11 bases between the two germline ends. Germline V gene data show CDR1 as SEHNR and CDR2 as FQNEAQ (reference sequence). DNA for the CDR3: TGTGCCAGCAGCGACGGTAGCGTAGATACGCAGTATTTT. Translation gives CASSDGSVDTQYF. The full variable domain, rest sourced from reference TRBV7-9 and TRBJ2-3, is DTGVSQNPRHKITKRGQNVTFRCDPISEHNRLYWYRQTLGQGPEFLTYFQNEAQLEKSRLLSDRFSAERPKGSFSTLEIQRTEQGDSAMYLCASSDGSVDTQYFGPGTRLTVL.

This clone showed up just once. The V call is TRBV28, the J call TRBJ1-6; 8 positions match TRBD1. Looked up from germline, CDR1 is MDHEN and CDR2 is SYDVKM. After removal of 7 bases from V and 10 bases from J, the junction contained 12 bases not matched to a gene. The CDR3 is 15 amino acids. CDR3 residues: CASNTDQGARSPLHF. DNA for the CDR3: TGTGCCAGCAACACGGACCAGGGGGCGAGGTCACCCCTCCACTTT.

The V call is TRBV28, the J call TRBJ2-7; no reliable D call. With 1 base removed from V and 2 bases from J, the gap between germline ends came to 15 bases. Germline loops: CDR1 MDHEN, CDR2 SYDVKM. CDR3 length: 16 residues. The CDR3 coding sequence is TGTGCCAGCAGTTTATCCTCTACACTTCGGGCCTACGAGCAGTACTTC. Its translation: CASSLSSTLRAYEQYF. Complete variable domain (other parts from reference TRBV28 and TRBJ2-7): DVKVTQSSRYLVKRTGEKVFLECVQDMDHENMFWYRQDPGLGLRLIYFSYDVKMKEKGDIPEGYSVSREKKERFSLILESASTNQTSMYLCASSLSSTLRAYEQYFGPGTRLTVT.

This clone was observed a handful of times. The gene calls are TRBV30 and TRBJ2-1; unclear D gene. Germline loops: CDR1 GTSNPN, CDR2 SVGIG (reference sequence). The CDR3 has 10 residues. V lost 1 base and J 7 bases, leaving 2 bases between the germline ends. CDR3 sequence reads: CAWSENEQFF. In nucleotides, the CDR3 is TGTGCCTGGAGTGAAAATGAGCAGTTCTTC.

The chain couples TRBV6-5 to TRBJ1-2; no clear D. CDR1 MNHEY and CDR2 SVGAGI come from the germline V gene. The CDR3 consists of 15 residues. The V gene lost 2 bases and the J gene lost 1 base, with 11 bases spanning the gap. The CDR3 loop is CASSYGGSLNYGYTF. The CDR3 DNA reads TGTGCCAGCAGTTACGGAGGCAGTCTTAACTATGGCTACACCTTC.

The rearrangement joins TRBV23-1 to TRBJ2-2; 7 nucleotides agree with TRBD1. TRBV23-1 is an open reading frame, and its role is uncertain. CDR3 size: 13 residues. CDR3 coding DNA: TGCGAAATCAGCAACAGGGGCAGCGGGGAGCTGTTTTTT. Translating it yields CEISNRGSGELFF.

This sequence joins TRBV11-2 and TRBJ2-2; D might be TRBD1 or TRBD2, each matching 6 bases. The CDR3 totals 16 residues. Germline V lookup: CDR1 SGHAT, CDR2 FQNNGV. V was clipped by 4 bases and J by 0 bases, with 12 bases between them. CDR3 sequence: CASSSGAPTNTGELFF. The CDR3 coding sequence is TGTGCCAGCAGCTCGGGGGCCCCCACGAACACCGGGGAGCTGTTTTTT.

CDR3 in amino acids: CASSVGYRAGYTF. In nucleotides, the CDR3 is TGTGCCAGCAGTGTTGGGTACAGGGCTGGCTACACCTTC. The gene calls are TRBV6-1 and TRBJ1-2; D may be TRBD1 (6 bases). The V and J ends lost 4 bases and 7 bases respectively, with 13 bases between them. CDR1 MNHNS and CDR2 SASEGT come from the germline V gene. The CDR3 loop spans 13 amino acids.

This chain connects TRBV7-9 to TRBJ1-1, with D unresolved. Looked up from germline, CDR1 is SEHNR and CDR2 is FQNEAQ (reference sequence). The CDR3 extends over 14 amino acids. Trimming took 6 bases from V and 3 from J, leaving 14 bases between them. The CDR3 protein is CASSFAGSHTEAFF. In nucleotides, the CDR3 is TGTGCCAGCAGTTTTGCCGGGTCTCACACTGAAGCTTTCTTT. Together with reference TRBV7-9 and TRBJ1-1, the CDR3 gives the full variable domain: DTGVSQNPRHKITKRGQNVTFRCDPISEHNRLYWYRQTLGQGPEFLTYFQNEAQLEKSRLLSDRFSAERPKGSFSTLEIQRTEQGDSAMYLCASSFAGSHTEAFFGQGTRLTVV.

V gene TRBV7-9 combines with J gene TRBJ1-1, with 9 bases lining up with TRBD1. This CDR3 region has 18 residues. The germline CDR1 and CDR2 sequences are SEHNR and FQNEAQ (reference sequence). J lost 0 bases, V lost 2 bases, and 10 bases had no gene match. CDR3 residues: CASSLPRGQGGVNTEAFF. The CDR3 DNA sequence: TGTGCCAGCAGCTTACCGCGGGGACAGGGAGGGGTGAACACTGAAGCTTTCTTT. The full variable domain, with the rest looked up from reference TRBV7-9 and TRBJ1-1, is DTGVSQNPRHKITKRGQNVTFRCDPISEHNRLYWYRQTLGQGPEFLTYFQNEAQLEKSRLLSDRFSAERPKGSFSTLEIQRTEQGDSAMYLCASSLPRGQGGVNTEAFFGQGTRLTVV.

This chain connects TRBV9 to TRBJ2-3; D may correspond to TRBD1 or TRBD2 (6 bases each). V was trimmed by 9 bases and J by 1 base, leaving 15 bases between them. The CDR3 length is 14 residues. Germline assignment: CDR1 SGDLS and CDR2 YYNGEE. The CDR3 is CATSRGPGTDTQYF. CDR3 sequence (DNA): TGTGCCACCTCCCGGGGGCCCGGCACAGATACGCAGTATTTT.

The rearrangement uses TRBV13 and TRBJ2-7, with a weak D call TRBD2 (6 bases). The CDR3 has 14 amino acids. CDR1 is PRHDT, CDR2 FYEKMQ, per germline (reference sequence). The V and J ends lost 1 base and 5 bases respectively, with 12 bases between them. In nucleotides, the CDR3 is TGTGCCAGCAGCTTAGATGTTGGGGGGAACGAGCAGTACTTC. Amino acid sequence: CASSLDVGGNEQYF.

The V gene is TRBV5-1, the J gene TRBJ1-3; tentative D call: TRBD1 (5 bases). With 0 bases removed from V and 4 bases from J, the gap between germline ends came to 8 bases. Germline CDR1 and CDR2: SGHRS and YFSETQ. This CDR3 is 14 amino acids long. This CDR3 reads CASSLEGDGNTIYF. In DNA form, the CDR3 reads TGCGCCAGCAGCTTGGAAGGGGACGGAAACACCATATATTTT. Full variable domain (rest looked up from reference TRBV5-1 and TRBJ1-3): KAGVTQTPRYLIKTRGQQVTLSCSPISGHRSVSWYQQTPGQGLQFLFEYFSETQRNKGNFPGRFSGRQFSNSRSEMNVSTLELGDSALYLCASSLEGDGNTIYFGEGSWLTVV.

The V gene is TRBV10-2, the J gene TRBJ2-5, with D hard to call. V shed 1 base and J shed 2 bases, with 5 bases lying between them. Germline lookup yields CDR1 WSHSY and CDR2 SAAADI. The CDR3 totals 13 residues. CDR3: CASSEFRQETQYF. CDR3 in DNA: TGCGCCAGCAGTGAGTTCAGGCAAGAGACCCAGTACTTC.

The CDR3 reads CASSPADRNPYGYTF. CDR3 DNA: TGTGCCAGCAGCCCCGCGGACAGGAACCCTTATGGCTACACCTTC. The chain carries TRBV7-9 and TRBJ1-2, with 7 positions matching TRBD1. Germline V gene lookup returns CDR1 SEHNR and CDR2 FQNEAQ (reference sequence). V shed 5 bases and J 5 bases; nucleotides not matched to a gene: 11. The CDR3 length is 15 residues. Variable domain in full (rest from reference TRBV7-9 and TRBJ1-2): DTGVSQNPRHKITKRGQNVTFRCDPISEHNRLYWYRQTLGQGPEFLTYFQNEAQLEKSRLLSDRFSAERPKGSFSTLEIQRTEQGDSAMYLCASSPADRNPYGYTFGSGTRLTVV.

The V call is TRBV5-1, the J call TRBJ2-7; D is undetermined. Germline V gene data show CDR1 as SGHRS and CDR2 as YFSETQ. The ends were cut back, 5 bases at V and 3 bases at J, with 6 bases in the middle. This CDR3 comprises 11 residues. The CDR3: CASRVGYEQYF. CDR3 nucleotides: TGCGCCAGCAGGGTAGGCTACGAGCAGTACTTC.

In this sample, this clone turned up once. The V call is TRBV9, the J call TRBJ2-1; D may correspond to TRBD1 or TRBD2 (5 bases each). The V and J ends lost 4 bases and 3 bases respectively, with 14 bases between them. The germline V gene encodes CDR1 SGDLS and CDR2 YYNGEE. This CDR3 has 15 amino acids. The CDR3 coding sequence is TGTGCCAGCAGCTCCGGGACGGTGTTCTACAATGAGCAGTTCTTC. Residues: CASSSGTVFYNEQFF.

V usage is TRBV28 and J usage is TRBJ2-1; no definite D call. Germline CDR1 is MDHEN and CDR2 is SYDVKM. The CDR3 is 16 amino acids. V was trimmed by 2 bases and J by 6 bases, leaving 17 bases between them. As DNA, the CDR3 is TGTGCCAGCAGTTTAACTTTACGGGCCGCGTCCAATGAGCAGTTCTTC. Protein sequence: CASSLTLRAASNEQFF. Variable domain in full (rest from reference TRBV28 and TRBJ2-1): DVKVTQSSRYLVKRTGEKVFLECVQDMDHENMFWYRQDPGLGLRLIYFSYDVKMKEKGDIPEGYSVSREKKERFSLILESASTNQTSMYLCASSLTLRAASNEQFFGPGTRLTVL.

The sample holds one count of this clone. The sample has other DNA sequences that encode this CDR3 too. This chain connects TRBV5-1 to TRBJ1-1; D call uncertain. The CDR3 has 14 amino acids. Trimming removed 0 bases from V and 1 base from J, with 7 bases in between. Per germline, CDR1 SGHRS and CDR2 YFSETQ. CDR3 nucleotides: TGCGCCAGCAGCTTGGCCGGCCAGAACACTGAAGCTTTCTTT. It codes for CASSLAGQNTEAFF.

The chain employs TRBV19 and TRBJ2-1; D is uncertain. The CDR3 consists of 13 residues. Germline CDR1 LNHDA, CDR2 SQIVND (reference sequence). The V gene lost 5 bases and the J gene lost 4 bases, with 9 bases spanning the gap. CDR3: CASSPLDYNEQFF. In DNA, the CDR3 is TGTGCCAGTAGTCCGCTGGATTACAATGAGCAGTTCTTC. The full variable domain, rest sourced from reference TRBV19 and TRBJ2-1, is DGGITQSPKYLFRKEGQNVTLSCEQNLNHDAMYWYRQDPGQGLRLIYYSQIVNDFQKGDIAEGYSVSREKKESFPLTVTSAQKNPTAFYLCASSPLDYNEQFFGPGTRLTVL.